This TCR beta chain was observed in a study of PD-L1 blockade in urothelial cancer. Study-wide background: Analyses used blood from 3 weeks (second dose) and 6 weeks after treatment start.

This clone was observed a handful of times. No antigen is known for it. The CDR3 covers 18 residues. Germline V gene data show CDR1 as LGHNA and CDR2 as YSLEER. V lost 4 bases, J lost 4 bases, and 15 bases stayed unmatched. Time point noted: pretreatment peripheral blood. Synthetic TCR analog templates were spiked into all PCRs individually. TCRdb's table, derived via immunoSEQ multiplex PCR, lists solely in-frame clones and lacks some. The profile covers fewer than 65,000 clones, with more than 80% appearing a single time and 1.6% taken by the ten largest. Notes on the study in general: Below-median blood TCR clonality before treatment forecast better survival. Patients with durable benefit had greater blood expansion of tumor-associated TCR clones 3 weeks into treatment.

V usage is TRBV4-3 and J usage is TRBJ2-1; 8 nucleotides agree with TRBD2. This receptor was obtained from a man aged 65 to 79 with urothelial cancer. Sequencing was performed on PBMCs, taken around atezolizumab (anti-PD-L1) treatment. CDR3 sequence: CASSLVPGLGGRYNEQFF. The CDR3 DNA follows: TGCGCCAGCAGCCTCGTCCCGGGACTAGGGGGGCGTTACAATGAGCAGTTCTTC.